The clone carrying this T cell receptor beta chain has only one observation. No antigen is known for it. A much larger clone sits a single nucleotide away, making a read error possible. TCRdb re-derived calls from the PCR reads in MiXCR, one entry per CDR3 protein. The table shows approximately 9,800 distinct CDR3 sequences, with roughly a sixth occurring only once. The data belong to a study of molecular identifiers for immune sequencing clone quantification. Notes on the study in general: Over 98% of effector molecules, but under 1% in naive cells, were held by clones with more than 20 RNA copies. Identical TCR molecules can share a barcode, and this sharing could underestimate highly expanded clone sizes. One million naive cells reportedly did not prevent detection of spiked Jurkat TCR RNA from one cell.

CDR1 and CDR2 (germline): SQVTM, ANQGSEA. V lost 0 bases, J lost 6 bases, and 9 bases lay in between. CDR3 length equals 12 residues. The sequence was obtained from a human donor in good health. Some libraries in this study had Jurkat cell RNA spiked in. The chain combines TRBV29-1 with TRBJ2-7; no definite D call. Sequencing was performed on naive CD8+ T cells from blood, with Jurkat cell RNA spiked in. Subset of the sample: FACS-sorted CD8+CD4-CCR7+CD45RA+ naive T cells. CDR3 DNA sequence: TGCAGCGTTGAAGATCTCGCAGGCGAGCAGTACTTC. Translated, it gives CSVEDLAGEQYF.